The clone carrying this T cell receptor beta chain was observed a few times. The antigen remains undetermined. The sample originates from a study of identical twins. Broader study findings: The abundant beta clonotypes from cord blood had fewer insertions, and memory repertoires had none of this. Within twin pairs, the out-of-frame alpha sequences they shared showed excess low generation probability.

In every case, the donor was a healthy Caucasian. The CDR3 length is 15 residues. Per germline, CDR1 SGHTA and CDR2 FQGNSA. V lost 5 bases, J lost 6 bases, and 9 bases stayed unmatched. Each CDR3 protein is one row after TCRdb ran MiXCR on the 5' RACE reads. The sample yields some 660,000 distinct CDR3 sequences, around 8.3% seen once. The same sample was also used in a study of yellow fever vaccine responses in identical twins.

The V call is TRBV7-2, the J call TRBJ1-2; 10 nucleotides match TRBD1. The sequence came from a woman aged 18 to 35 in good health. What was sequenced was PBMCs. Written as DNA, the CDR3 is TGTGCCAGCAGCCCTAAGACAGGGGGCCCGCATGGCTACACCTTC. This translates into CASSPKTGGPHGYTF.